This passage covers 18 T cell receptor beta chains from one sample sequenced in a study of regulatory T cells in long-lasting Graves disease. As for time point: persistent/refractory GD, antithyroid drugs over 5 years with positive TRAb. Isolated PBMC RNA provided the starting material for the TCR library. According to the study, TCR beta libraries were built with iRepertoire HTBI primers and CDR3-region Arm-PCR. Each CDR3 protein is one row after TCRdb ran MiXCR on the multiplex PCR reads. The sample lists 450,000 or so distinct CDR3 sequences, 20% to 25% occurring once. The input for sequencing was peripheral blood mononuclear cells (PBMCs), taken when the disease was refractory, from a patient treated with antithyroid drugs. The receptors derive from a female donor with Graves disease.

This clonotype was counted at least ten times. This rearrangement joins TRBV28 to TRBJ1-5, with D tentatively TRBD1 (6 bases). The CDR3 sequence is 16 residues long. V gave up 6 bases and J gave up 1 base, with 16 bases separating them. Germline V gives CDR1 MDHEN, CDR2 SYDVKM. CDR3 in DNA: TGTGCCAGCAGAATAAGTACCGGGACAAGCAATCAGCCCCAGCATTTT. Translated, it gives CASRISTGTSNQPQHF.

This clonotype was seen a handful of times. CDR3 coding DNA: TGTGCCAGCAGTTACACCGGACAGATCTACTTGAACACCGGGGAGCTGTTTTTT. Its translation is CASSYTGQIYLNTGELFF. This chain links TRBV6-5 with TRBJ2-2; tentative D call: TRBD1 (6 bases). CDR3 length: 18 residues. The V end was cut by 2 bases, the J end by 1 base, with 17 bases between. CDR1 is MNHEY, CDR2 SVGAGI, per germline.

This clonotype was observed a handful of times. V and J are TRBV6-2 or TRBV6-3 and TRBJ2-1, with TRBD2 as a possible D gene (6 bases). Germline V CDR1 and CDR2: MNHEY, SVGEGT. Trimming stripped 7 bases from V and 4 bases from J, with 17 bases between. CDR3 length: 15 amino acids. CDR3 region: CASKERDSRYNEQFF. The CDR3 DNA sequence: TGTGCCAGCAAAGAGAGGGACTCGAGATACAATGAGCAGTTCTTC.

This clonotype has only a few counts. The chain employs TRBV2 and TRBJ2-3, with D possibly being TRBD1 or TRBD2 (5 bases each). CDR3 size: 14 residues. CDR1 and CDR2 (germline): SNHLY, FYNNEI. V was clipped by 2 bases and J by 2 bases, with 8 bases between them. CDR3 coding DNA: TGTGCCAGCAGTGAACTGGGACCCACAGATACGCAGTATTTT. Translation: CASSELGPTDTQYF.

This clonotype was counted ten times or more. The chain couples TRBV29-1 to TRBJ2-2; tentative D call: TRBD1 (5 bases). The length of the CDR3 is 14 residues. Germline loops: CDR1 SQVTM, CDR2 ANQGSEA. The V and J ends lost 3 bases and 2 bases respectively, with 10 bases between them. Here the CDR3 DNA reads TGCAGCGTTGAGGTCCAGGGCAACACCGGGGAGCTGTTTTTT. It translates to CSVEVQGNTGELFF.

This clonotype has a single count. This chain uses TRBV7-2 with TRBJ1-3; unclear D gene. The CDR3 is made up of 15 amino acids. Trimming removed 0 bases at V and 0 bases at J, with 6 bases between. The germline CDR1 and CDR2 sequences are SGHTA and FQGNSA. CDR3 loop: CASSLARLSGNTIYF. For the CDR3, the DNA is TGTGCCAGCAGCTTAGCGCGCCTCTCTGGAAACACCATATATTTT.

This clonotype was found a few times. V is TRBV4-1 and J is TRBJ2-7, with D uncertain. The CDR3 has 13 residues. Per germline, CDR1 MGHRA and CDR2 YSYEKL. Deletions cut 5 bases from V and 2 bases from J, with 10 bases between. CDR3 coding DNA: TGCGCCAGCAGCTCTGTGGGGACCTACGAGCAGTACTTC. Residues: CASSSVGTYEQYF.

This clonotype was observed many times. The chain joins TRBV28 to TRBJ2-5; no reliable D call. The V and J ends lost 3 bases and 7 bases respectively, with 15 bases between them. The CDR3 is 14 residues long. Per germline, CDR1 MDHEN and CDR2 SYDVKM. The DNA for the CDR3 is TGTGCCAGCAGTTTCCGGCTTAAGGAAGGGACCCAGTACTTC. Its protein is CASSFRLKEGTQYF.

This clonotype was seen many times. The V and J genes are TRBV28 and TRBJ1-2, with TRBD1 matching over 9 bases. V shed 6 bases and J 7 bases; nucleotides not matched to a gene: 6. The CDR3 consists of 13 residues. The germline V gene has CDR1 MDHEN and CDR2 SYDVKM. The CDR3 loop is CASSGQGWSGYTF. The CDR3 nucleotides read TGTGCCAGCAGCGGACAGGGGTGGAGTGGCTACACCTTC.

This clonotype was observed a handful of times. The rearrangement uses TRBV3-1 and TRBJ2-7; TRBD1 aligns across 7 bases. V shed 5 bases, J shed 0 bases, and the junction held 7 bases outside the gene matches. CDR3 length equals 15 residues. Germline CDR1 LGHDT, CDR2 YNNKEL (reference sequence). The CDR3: CASSRQGQSSYEQYF. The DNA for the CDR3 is TGTGCCAGCAGCAGACAGGGTCAGAGCTCCTACGAGCAGTACTTC.

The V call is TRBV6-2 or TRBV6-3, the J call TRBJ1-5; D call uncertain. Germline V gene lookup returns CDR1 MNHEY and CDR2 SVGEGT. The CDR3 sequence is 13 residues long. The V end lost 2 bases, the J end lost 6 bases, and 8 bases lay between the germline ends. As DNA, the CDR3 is TGTGCCAGCAGTTACAGTCGCGGTCAGCCCCAGCATTTT. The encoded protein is CASSYSRGQPQHF.

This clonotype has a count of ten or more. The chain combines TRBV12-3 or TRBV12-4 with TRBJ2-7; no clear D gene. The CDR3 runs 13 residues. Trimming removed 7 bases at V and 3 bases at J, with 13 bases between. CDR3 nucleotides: TGTGCCAGCACCTCAGACTTCAGCTACGAGCAGTACTTC. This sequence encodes CASTSDFSYEQYF.

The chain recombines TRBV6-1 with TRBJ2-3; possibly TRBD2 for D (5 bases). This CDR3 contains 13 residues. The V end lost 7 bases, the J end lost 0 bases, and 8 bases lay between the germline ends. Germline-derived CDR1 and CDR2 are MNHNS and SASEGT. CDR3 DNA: TGTGCCAGCACAGCGGTGAGCACAGATACGCAGTATTTT. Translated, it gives CASTAVSTDTQYF.

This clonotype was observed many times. CDR3 in amino acids: CASRVLVNQETQYF. CDR3 DNA sequence: TGTGCCAGCAGGGTGTTGGTTAACCAAGAGACCCAGTACTTC. The rearrangement uses TRBV6-8 and TRBJ2-5; D is unclear. Germline values: CDR1 MNHGY, CDR2 SAAAGT. V lost 6 bases, J lost 0 bases, and 11 bases lay in between. The CDR3 contains 14 residues.

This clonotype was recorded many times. CDR3 coding DNA: TGTGCCACCAGTTTACCGACAGGGAGTCTAGCCAAAAACATTCAGTACTTC. Encoded protein: CATSLPTGSLAKNIQYF. This sequence joins TRBV24-1 and TRBJ2-4; TRBD1 matches at 7 bases. Germline V CDR1 and CDR2: KGHDR, SFDVKD. This CDR3 contains 17 residues. The V gene end was trimmed by 6 bases and the J gene end by 0 bases; junction bases not matched to a gene: 10.

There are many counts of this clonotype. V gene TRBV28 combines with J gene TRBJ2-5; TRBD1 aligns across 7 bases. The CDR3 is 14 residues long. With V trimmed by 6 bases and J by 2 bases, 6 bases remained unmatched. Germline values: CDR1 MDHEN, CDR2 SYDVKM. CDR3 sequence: CASSSRTGQETQYF. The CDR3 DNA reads TGTGCCAGCAGCTCGAGGACAGGACAAGAGACCCAGTACTTC.

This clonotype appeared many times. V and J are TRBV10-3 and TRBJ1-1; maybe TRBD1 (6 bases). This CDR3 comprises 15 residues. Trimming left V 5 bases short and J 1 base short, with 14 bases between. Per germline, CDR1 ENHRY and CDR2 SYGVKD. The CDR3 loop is CAISLSGQPNTEAFF. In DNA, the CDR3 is TGTGCCATCAGTCTCTCCGGACAGCCGAACACTGAAGCTTTCTTT.

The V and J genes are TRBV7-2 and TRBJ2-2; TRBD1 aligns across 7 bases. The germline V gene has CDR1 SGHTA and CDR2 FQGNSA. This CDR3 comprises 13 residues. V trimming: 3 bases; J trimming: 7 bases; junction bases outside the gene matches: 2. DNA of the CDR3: TGTGCCAGCAGCTTCAGACAGGGCGGGGAGCTGTTTTTT. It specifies CASSFRQGGELFF.